The rows below give T cell receptor beta chains drawn from one sample of a study of cytomegalovirus exposure and HLA in healthy donors. Here immunoSEQ multiplex PCR was the method, and the copy in TCRdb shows in-frame clones only, minus some. This sample's table reports about 40,000 clones. The specimen was PBMCs. These receptors were collected from a human donor in good health. Each CDR3 is given with its conserved first and last residue.

TRBV5-6,TRBJ2-5,CASSLPQETQYF
TRBV7-2,TRBJ1-1,CASSSSRIGGTEAFF
TRBV7-2,TRBJ2-5,CASSFSFSGGRETQYF
TRBV7-2,TRBJ1-2,CASSPSGTGRYGYTF
TRBV9,TRBJ2-3,CASSRGSGVTIDTQYF
TRBV2,TRBJ1-6,CASSGPGDYSNSPLHF
TRBV18,TRBJ1-2,CASSWTENYGYTF
TRBV6-6,TRBJ2-7,CASSTVESSYEQYF
TRBV6-6,TRBJ2-1,CASSRGGGSDNEQFF
TRBV4-2,TRBJ1-5,CASSPLPGINQPQHF
TRBV27,TRBJ2-1,CASSLGKDRAYNEQFF
TRBV25-1,TRBJ1-1,CASSERGQARGGTEAFF
TRBV9,TRBJ2-3,CASKAPGTDTQYF
TRBV28,TRBJ1-1,CASRTRTGAALETEAFF
TRBV29-1,TRBJ2-1,CSVAGNEQFF
TRBV12-5,TRBJ1-5,CASGLEEDQPQHF
TRBV5-6,TRBJ1-1,CASSLVHAPEAFF
TRBV6-5,TRBJ2-1,CASSRDRGSPNEQFF
TRBV9,TRBJ2-7,CASSGQGAYEQYF
TRBV4-1,TRBJ2-3,CASSQAEADTQYF
TRBV5-1,TRBJ2-7,CASSPGTGRDYEQYF
TRBV28,TRBJ1-1,CASSHGRTDLNTEAFF
TRBV15,TRBJ1-4,CATRTAGAGEKLFF
TRBV4-2,TRBJ1-2,CASSQDDGESVYGYTF
TRBV5-6,TRBJ2-1,CASRQENEQFF
TRBV5-6,TRBJ2-7,CASSLDSPSAYEQYF
TRBV15,TRBJ2-7,CATSPGGGDEQYF
TRBV4-2,TRBJ2-7,CASSHLGQGENEQYF
TRBV19,TRBJ1-3,CASISLGTGLSPGNTIYF
TRBV13,TRBJ2-7,CASSYRGTSGAKRGEQYF
TRBV30,TRBJ2-7,CAWSVTRPPGEQYF
TRBV19,TRBJ2-2,CASSKDRPGQGTGELFF
TRBV15,TRBJ1-2,CATSPPGGRYGYTF
TRBV30,.,CAWRTGGNFYEQYF
TRBV5-4,TRBJ2-5,CASSLVSAGEGTQYF
TRBV18,TRBJ2-7,CASSPKGASEQYF
TRBV6-5,TRBJ1-2,CASSYSGFRGARGYTF
TRBV19,TRBJ1-3,CASSTTGAGNTIYF
TRBV27,TRBJ2-3,CASADSGMGTDTQYF
TRBV5-1,TRBJ1-1,CASSLGGGWGNTEDFF
TRBV29-1,TRBJ1-1,CSVENRGPSTEAFF
TRBV19,TRBJ2-1,CASSIQGYNEQFF
TRBV30,TRBJ2-5,CAWSGGGRETQYF